This passage covers 15 T cell receptor beta chains from one sample sequenced in a study of shared clonotypes between healthy human individuals. Assay used: immunoSEQ multiplex PCR; TCRdb lists only in-frame clones, some missing. This table has 950,000 to 1,100,000 clones, roughly 70% appearing once. Sequences were obtained from memory CD4+ T cells sorted from blood. Indicated subset: CD45RA-negative fraction. The receptors originated from a young man in good health.

This sequence joins TRBV5-1 and TRBJ1-2; 8 bases line up with TRBD1. The CDR3 sequence is 14 residues long. J lost 8 bases, V lost 0 bases, and 6 bases had no gene match. Per the germline V gene, CDR1 is SGHRS and CDR2 is YFSETQ. This CDR3 is CASSLEGRGQGYTF. Written as DNA, the CDR3 is TGCGCCAGCAGCTTGGAGGGCAGGGGGCAGGGCTACACCTTC.

CDR3 nucleotide sequence: TGTGCCAGCAGCTGGGGGCGGATCAACACCGGGGAGCTGTTTTTT. As protein: CASSWGRINTGELFF. The rearrangement uses TRBV5-6 and TRBJ2-2, with TRBD1 as a possible D gene (6 bases). Trimming took 3 bases from V and 2 from J, leaving 11 bases between them. The CDR3 is 15 amino acids. Germline loops: CDR1 SGHDT, CDR2 YYEEEE.

The gene calls are TRBV27 and TRBJ2-1; no clear D gene. Germline assignment: CDR1 MNHEY and CDR2 SMNVEV (reference sequence). Between the trimmed V and J ends, which lost 5 bases and 5 bases, there was a span of 13 bases. The CDR3 spans 14 residues. In DNA, the CDR3 is TGTGCCAGCAGTCTTCAGTGGATTAACAATGAGCAGTTCTTC. Encoded protein: CASSLQWINNEQFF.

The rearrangement uses TRBV6-6 and TRBJ2-1; D may be TRBD2 (6 bases). CDR3 length equals 15 residues. Trimming removed 2 bases at V and 4 bases at J, with 12 bases between. CDR1 and CDR2 (germline): MNHNY, SVGAGI (reference sequence). Here the CDR3 reads CASSYSGQGYNEQFF. The CDR3 DNA sequence: TGTGCCAGCAGTTACAGCGGGCAGGGTTACAATGAGCAGTTCTTC.

The chain is built from TRBV5-4 and TRBJ1-6, with a tentative D call TRBD1 (5 bases). V was shortened by 0 bases and J by 10 bases, with 14 bases between the two germline ends. The CDR3 is 15 residues long. CDR1 SGHNT and CDR2 YYREEE come from the germline V gene (reference sequence). CDR3 protein: CASSLGPQERSPLHF. The CDR3 DNA is TGTGCCAGCAGCTTGGGTCCACAGGAACGGTCACCCCTCCACTTT. The variable domain in full, completed from reference TRBV5-4 and TRBJ1-6, reads ETGVTQSPTHLIKTRGQQVTLRCSSQSGHNTVSWYQQALGQGPQFIFQYYREEENGRGNFPPRFSGLQFPNYSSELNVNALELDDSALYLCASSLGPQERSPLHFGNGTRLTVT.

The chain links TRBV5-1 to TRBJ1-1; a possible D gene is TRBD1 (6 bases). Germline values: CDR1 SGHRS, CDR2 YFSETQ. V dropped 4 bases and J dropped 6 bases, with 16 bases sitting between them. CDR3 size: 14 residues. Here the CDR3 DNA reads TGCGCCAGCAGCACGGGACAACTAATCCCTGAAGCTTTCTTT. Translating it yields CASSTGQLIPEAFF.

J is TRBJ2-5 and V is TRBV12-2; TRBD2, as called in the table, went unchecked against the DNA. TRBV12-2 is listed as a pseudogene. The CDR3 contains 20 residues. The CDR3 region is CASRLAIRTSGRVVRETQYF. The DNA of the CDR3 is TGTGCAAGTCGCTTAGCGATCAGGACTAGCGGGAGGGTTGTCAGGGAGACCCAGTACTTC.

The chain joins TRBV2 to TRBJ1-2; D unresolved. V was clipped by 3 bases and J by 8 bases, with 13 bases between them. The CDR3 consists of 13 residues. Germline CDR1 SNHLY, CDR2 FYNNEI. The CDR3 here is CASSEDVGKGYTF. The CDR3 nucleotides read TGTGCCAGCAGTGAGGATGTGGGGAAGGGCTACACCTTC.

This rearrangement joins TRBV11-2 to TRBJ2-7; D uncertain. Germline lookup yields CDR1 SGHAT and CDR2 FQNNGV. The CDR3 covers 13 residues. Trimming took off 2 bases at V and 7 bases at J, with 12 bases between the two ends. This chain's CDR3 is CASSLLQLLEQYF. As DNA, the CDR3 is TGTGCCAGCAGCTTACTGCAGCTCCTGGAGCAGTACTTC.

The chain is built from TRBV5-1 and TRBJ1-1; D gene uncertain. Germline CDR1 is SGHRS and CDR2 is YFSETQ. With 5 bases removed from V and 0 bases from J, the gap between germline ends came to 11 bases. This CDR3 has 14 amino acids. DNA for the CDR3: TGCGCCAGCAGAGACGGACGGGTGAACACTGAAGCTTTCTTT. This encodes CASRDGRVNTEAFF.

In its sample, this clone was seen a few times. V usage is TRBV4-1 and J usage is TRBJ2-1; no firm D call. The CDR3 runs 15 residues. Trimming took off 1 base at V and 8 bases at J, with 15 bases between the two ends. CDR1 is MGHRA and CDR2 is YSYEKL in the germline V gene. This CDR3 reads CASSQGSLLRDEQFF. Here the CDR3 DNA reads TGCGCCAGCAGCCAAGGCAGTCTCCTCCGCGATGAGCAGTTCTTC.

The rearrangement uses TRBV7-2 and TRBJ2-3; D is perhaps TRBD1 (5 bases). The CDR3 length is 15 residues. CDR1 is SGHTA, CDR2 FQGNSA, per germline. The ends were cut back, 4 bases at V and 0 bases at J, with 11 bases in the middle. The DNA of the CDR3 is TGTGCCAGCAGCTGGGGCAGGGCTAGCACAGATACGCAGTATTTT. Protein product: CASSWGRASTDTQYF.

The chain employs TRBV6-5 and TRBJ1-2, with D perhaps TRBD1 (6 bases). This CDR3 is built from 12 residues. The V end lost 8 bases, the J end lost 3 bases, and 10 bases lay between the germline ends. Germline loops: CDR1 MNHEY, CDR2 SVGAGI. CDR3 nucleotide sequence: TGTGCCAGCCGGGGGGCAGACTATGGCTACACCTTC. Protein: CASRGADYGYTF.

J is TRBJ1-2 and V is TRBV5-5, with 12 bases matching TRBD1. The germline V gene has CDR1 SGHKS and CDR2 YYEKEE (reference sequence). The V gene end was trimmed by 4 bases and the J gene end by 5 bases; junction bases not matched to a gene: 9. CDR3 length: 16 residues. The CDR3 spells CASSLSSGQGAYGYTF. For the CDR3, the DNA is TGTGCCAGCAGCCTTTCTTCGGGACAGGGGGCTTATGGCTACACCTTC.

A word on this clone: The sample carries other DNA sequences with the same CDR3. The rearrangement joins TRBV5-4 to TRBJ1-4, with D unresolved. Germline V gives CDR1 SGHNT, CDR2 YYREEE (reference sequence). V gave up 0 bases and J gave up 0 bases, with 6 bases separating them. The CDR3 extends over 15 amino acids. CDR3 in amino acids: CASSLGVATNEKLFF. DNA for the CDR3: TGTGCCAGCAGCTTGGGGGTTGCAACTAATGAAAAACTGTTTTTT.